This TCR beta chain was recorded in a study of T cells in localized non-small cell lung cancer. A remark on this clone: Its antigen is as yet unknown.

Study findings and constraints: Sequencing involved a lone tumor region, leaving heterogeneity possible. Among the tissues sampled, uninvolved adjacent lung had the highest T cell clonality, above tumor. Appearances in adjacent lung were noted for a median 57 of the top 100 tumor clones. The study linked higher blood T cell density to longer overall survival.

The assay was immunoSEQ multiplex PCR, and TCRdb's table has in-frame clones only and misses some. The repertoire includes about 72,000 clones, 84% of them detected once, and 1% to 1.5% sits in the top ten. In germline, CDR1 is MNHNY, CDR2 SVGAGI (reference sequence). V was pared by 5 bases and J by 3 bases, with 2 bases of the junction left unmatched. This CDR3 has 14 amino acids. The origin of this receptor is a female donor over 55 with stage I lung adenocarcinoma. Sequencing used peripheral blood, obtained before any cancer treatment. The gene calls are TRBV6-6 and TRBJ2-2; TRBD2 matches 8 bases. CDR3 coding DNA: TGTGCCAGCAGTCCCGGGGGGGACACCGGGGAGCTGTTTTTT. It is translated as CASSPGGDTGELFF.